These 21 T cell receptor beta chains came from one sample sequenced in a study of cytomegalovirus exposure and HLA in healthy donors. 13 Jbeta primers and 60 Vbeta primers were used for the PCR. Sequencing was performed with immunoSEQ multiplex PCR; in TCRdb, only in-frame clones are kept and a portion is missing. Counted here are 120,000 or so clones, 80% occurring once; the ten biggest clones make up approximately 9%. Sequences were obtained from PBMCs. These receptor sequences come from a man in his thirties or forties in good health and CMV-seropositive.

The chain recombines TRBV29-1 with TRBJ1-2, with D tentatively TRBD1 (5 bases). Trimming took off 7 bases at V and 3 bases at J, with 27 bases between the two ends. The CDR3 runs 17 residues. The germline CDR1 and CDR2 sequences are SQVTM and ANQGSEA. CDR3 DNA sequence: TGCAGCGCCCCGTTCGGGGGGTCCCCTTCTTCCCACTATGGCTACACCTTC. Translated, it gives CSAPFGGSPSSHYGYTF.

The CDR3 sequence: CASSRGLVGYTF. CDR3 nucleotides: TGTGCCAGCAGCCGCGGTTTGGTGGGCTACACCTTC. The rearrangement joins TRBV5-4 to TRBJ1-2; D gene ambiguous. This CDR3 has 12 amino acids. Trimming took off 4 bases at V and 8 bases at J, with 12 bases between the two ends. Germline V gene sequence: CDR1 SGHNT, CDR2 YYREEE (reference sequence).

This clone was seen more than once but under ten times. CDR3 DNA: TGTGCCAGCAGTGAGGGAGGGTCGCGCTACGAGCAGTACTTC. Protein product: CASSEGGSRYEQYF. The chain links TRBV25-1 to TRBJ2-7; 7 nucleotides match TRBD2. In germline, CDR1 is MGHDK, CDR2 SYGVNS. V lost 3 bases, J lost 3 bases, and 5 bases stayed unmatched. The CDR3 length is 14 residues.

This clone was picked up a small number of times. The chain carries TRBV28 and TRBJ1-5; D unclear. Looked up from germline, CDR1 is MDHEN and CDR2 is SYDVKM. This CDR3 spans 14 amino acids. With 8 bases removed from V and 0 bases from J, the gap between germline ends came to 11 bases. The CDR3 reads CASRWGASNQPQHF. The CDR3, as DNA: TGTGCCAGCCGTTGGGGAGCTAGCAATCAGCCCCAGCATTTT.

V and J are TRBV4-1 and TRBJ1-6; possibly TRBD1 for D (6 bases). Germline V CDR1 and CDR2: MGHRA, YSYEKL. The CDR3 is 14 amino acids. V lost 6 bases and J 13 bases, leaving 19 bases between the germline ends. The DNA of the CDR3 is TGCGCCAGCAGACCCTTTCAGGGGTATCAGCCCCTCCACTTT. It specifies CASRPFQGYQPLHF.

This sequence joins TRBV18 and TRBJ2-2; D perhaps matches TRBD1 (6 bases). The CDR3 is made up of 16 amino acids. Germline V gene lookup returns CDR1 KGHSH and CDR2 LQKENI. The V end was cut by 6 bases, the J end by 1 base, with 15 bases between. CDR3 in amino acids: CASSHGQSRNTGELFF. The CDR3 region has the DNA TGTGCCAGCTCCCACGGACAGTCTAGGAACACCGGGGAGCTGTTTTTT.

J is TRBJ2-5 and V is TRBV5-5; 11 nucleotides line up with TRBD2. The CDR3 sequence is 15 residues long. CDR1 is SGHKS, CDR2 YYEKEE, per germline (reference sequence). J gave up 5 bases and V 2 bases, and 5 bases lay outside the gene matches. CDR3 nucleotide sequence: TGTGCCAGCAGCTTACTAGCGGGGGCAGGGGAGACCCAGTACTTC. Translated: CASSLLAGAGETQYF.

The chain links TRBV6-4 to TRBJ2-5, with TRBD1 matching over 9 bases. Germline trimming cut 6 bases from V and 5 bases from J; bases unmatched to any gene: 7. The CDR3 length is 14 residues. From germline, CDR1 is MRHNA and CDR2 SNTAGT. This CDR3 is CASSRQGGSETQYF. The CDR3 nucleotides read TGTGCCAGCAGCAGACAGGGGGGCTCGGAGACCCAGTACTTC.

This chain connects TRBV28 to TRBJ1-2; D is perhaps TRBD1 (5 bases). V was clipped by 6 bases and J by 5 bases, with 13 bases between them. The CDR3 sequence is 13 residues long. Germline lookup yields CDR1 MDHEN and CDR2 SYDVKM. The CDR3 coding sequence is TGTGCCAGCAGCGCAACGACAGATTATGGCTACACCTTC. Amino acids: CASSATTDYGYTF.

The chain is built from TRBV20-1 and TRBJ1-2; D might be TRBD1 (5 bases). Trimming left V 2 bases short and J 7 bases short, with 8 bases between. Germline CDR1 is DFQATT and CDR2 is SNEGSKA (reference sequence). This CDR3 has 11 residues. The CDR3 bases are TGCAGTGCTAGACGGCAGGGTGGCTACACCTTC. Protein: CSARRQGGYTF.

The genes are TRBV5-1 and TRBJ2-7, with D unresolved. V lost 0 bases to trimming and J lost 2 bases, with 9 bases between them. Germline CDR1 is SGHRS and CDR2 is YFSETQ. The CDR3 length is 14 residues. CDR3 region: CASSLGDTAYEQYF. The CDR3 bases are TGCGCCAGCAGCTTGGGAGACACCGCCTACGAGCAGTACTTC.

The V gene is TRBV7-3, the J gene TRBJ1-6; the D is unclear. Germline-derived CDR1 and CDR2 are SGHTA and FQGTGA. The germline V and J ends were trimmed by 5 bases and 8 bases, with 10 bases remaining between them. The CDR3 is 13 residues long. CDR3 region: CASSINVHSPLHF. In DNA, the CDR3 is TGTGCCAGCAGCATTAATGTCCATTCACCCCTCCACTTT.

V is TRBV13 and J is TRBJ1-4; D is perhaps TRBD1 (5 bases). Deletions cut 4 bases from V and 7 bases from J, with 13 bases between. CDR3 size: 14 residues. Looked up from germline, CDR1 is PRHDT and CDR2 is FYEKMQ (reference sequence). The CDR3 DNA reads TGTGCCAGCAGCTCCCAGGGTTTTGGTGAAAAACTGTTTTTT. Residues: CASSSQGFGEKLFF.

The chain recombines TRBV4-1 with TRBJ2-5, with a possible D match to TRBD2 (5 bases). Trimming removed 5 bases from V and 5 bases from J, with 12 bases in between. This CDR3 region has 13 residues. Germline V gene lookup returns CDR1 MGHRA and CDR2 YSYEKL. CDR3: CASSTSLWETQYF. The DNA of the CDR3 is TGCGCCAGCAGCACTAGTTTATGGGAGACCCAGTACTTC.

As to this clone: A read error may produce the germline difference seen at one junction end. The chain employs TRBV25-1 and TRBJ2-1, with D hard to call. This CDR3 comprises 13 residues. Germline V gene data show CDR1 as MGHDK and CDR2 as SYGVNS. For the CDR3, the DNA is TGTGCCAGCAGTGGCTCCTCCTACGATGAGCAGTTCTTC. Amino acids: CASSGSSYDEQFF.

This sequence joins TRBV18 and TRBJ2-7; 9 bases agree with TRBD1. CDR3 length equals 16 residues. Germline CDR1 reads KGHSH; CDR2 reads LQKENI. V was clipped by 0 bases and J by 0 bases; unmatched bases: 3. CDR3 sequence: CASSPPGTGSSYEQYF. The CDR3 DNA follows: TGTGCCAGCTCACCACCGGGGACAGGGAGCTCCTACGAGCAGTACTTC. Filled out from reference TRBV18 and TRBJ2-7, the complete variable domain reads NAGVMQNPRHLVRRRGQEARLRCSPMKGHSHVYWYRQLPEEGLKFMVYLQKENIIDESGMPKERFSAEFPKEGPSILRIQQVVRGDSAAYFCASSPPGTGSSYEQYFGPGTRLTVT.

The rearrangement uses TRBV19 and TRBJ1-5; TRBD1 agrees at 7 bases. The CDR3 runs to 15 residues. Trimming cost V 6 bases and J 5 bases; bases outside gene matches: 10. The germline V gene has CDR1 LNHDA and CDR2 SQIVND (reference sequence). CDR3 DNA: TGTGCCAGTAGCCCCGACAGGGAGTTAGATCAGCCCCAGCATTTT. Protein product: CASSPDRELDQPQHF. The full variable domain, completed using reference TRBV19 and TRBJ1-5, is DGGITQSPKYLFRKEGQNVTLSCEQNLNHDAMYWYRQDPGQGLRLIYYSQIVNDFQKGDIAEGYSVSREKKESFPLTVTSAQKNPTAFYLCASSPDRELDQPQHFGDGTRLSIL.

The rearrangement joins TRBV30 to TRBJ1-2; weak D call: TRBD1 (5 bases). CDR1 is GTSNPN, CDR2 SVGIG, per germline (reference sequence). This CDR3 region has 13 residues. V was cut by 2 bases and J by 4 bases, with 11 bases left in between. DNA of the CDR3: TGTGCCTGGAGTCTAGGGGATCCCTATGGCTACACCTTC. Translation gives CAWSLGDPYGYTF.

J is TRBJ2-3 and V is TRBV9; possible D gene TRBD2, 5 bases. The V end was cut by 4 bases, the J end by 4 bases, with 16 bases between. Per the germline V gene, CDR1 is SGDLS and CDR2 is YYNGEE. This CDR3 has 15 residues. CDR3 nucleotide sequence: TGTGCCAGCAGCCCCCCAGGAGGTGGGCCAGATACGCAGTATTTT. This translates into CASSPPGGGPDTQYF.

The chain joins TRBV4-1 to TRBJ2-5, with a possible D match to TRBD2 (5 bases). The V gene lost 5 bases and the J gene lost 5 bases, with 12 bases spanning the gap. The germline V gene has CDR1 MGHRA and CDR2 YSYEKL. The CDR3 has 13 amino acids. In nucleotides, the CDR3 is TGCGCCAGCAGCGGAGTGCCGGGGGAGACCCAGTACTTC. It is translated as CASSGVPGETQYF.

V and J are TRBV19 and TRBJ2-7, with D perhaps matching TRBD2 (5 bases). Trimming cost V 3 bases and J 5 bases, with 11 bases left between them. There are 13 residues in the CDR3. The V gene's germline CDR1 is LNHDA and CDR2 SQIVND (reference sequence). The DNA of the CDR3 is TGTGCCAGTAGTATCTCCGGGATCCACGAGCAGTACTTC. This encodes CASSISGIHEQYF.